A selection of T cell receptor beta chains follows, all from one sample in a study of control samples from healthy donors and cancer patients. Measured with immunoSEQ multiplex PCR; TCRdb has only the in-frame clones, and not every one. The sample has around 90,000 clones, more than 75% seen once. The specimen sequenced was blood. The receptor set was obtained from a woman aged 35 to 49 in good health. Both conserved end residues are part of each CDR3. The order of the fields is clone size, J gene, V gene, D gene, CDR3 protein, CDR3 DNA. D genes are given only for firm matches. Part of the rows lack a size; the others show once, few, many or a class for expanded clones.

clone size: -
J gene: TRBJ2-2
V gene: TRBV30
D gene: TRBD1
CDR3 protein: CACIRQGSTGELFF
CDR3 DNA: TGTGCCTGTATTCGACAGGGTAGCACCGGGGAGCTGTTTTTT

clone size: few
J gene: TRBJ1-5
V gene: TRBV2
D gene: -
CDR3 protein: CASSEAGQYSNQPQHF
CDR3 DNA: TGTGCCAGCAGTGAAGCAGGCCAATATAGCAATCAGCCCCAGCATTTT

clone size: once
J gene: TRBJ2-7
V gene: TRBV11-3
D gene: -
CDR3 protein: CASSLAHLVEQYF
CDR3 DNA: TGTGCCAGCAGCTTAGCCCACTTGGTCGAGCAGTACTTC

clone size: -
J gene: TRBJ2-6
V gene: TRBV7-3
D gene: -
CDR3 protein: CASSFLSGSGANVLTF
CDR3 DNA: TGTGCCAGCAGCTTCTTATCGGGGTCCGGGGCCAACGTCCTGACTTTC

clone size: -
J gene: TRBJ2-1
V gene: TRBV4-3
D gene: TRBD2
CDR3 protein: CASSQDPGAGGNEQFF
CDR3 DNA: TGCGCCAGCAGCCAAGACCCTGGAGCGGGGGGCAATGAGCAGTTCTTC

clone size: -
J gene: TRBJ2-3
V gene: TRBV19
D gene: TRBD2
CDR3 protein: CASSISGGASTDTQYF
CDR3 DNA: TGTGCCAGTAGTATAAGCGGGGGGGCCTCCACAGATACGCAGTATTTT

clone size: -
J gene: TRBJ2-3
V gene: TRBV14
D gene: -
CDR3 protein: CASSHLGQGFTDTQYF
CDR3 DNA: TGTGCCAGCAGCCACCTGGGGCAGGGTTTTACAGATACGCAGTATTTT

clone size: medium-sized
J gene: TRBJ1-4
V gene: TRBV2
D gene: -
CDR3 protein: CASSEEAREKLFF
CDR3 DNA: TGTGCCAGCAGTGAGGAGGCAAGAGAAAAACTGTTTTTT

clone size: -
J gene: TRBJ2-7
V gene: TRBV27
D gene: -
CDR3 protein: CASSLAPHSYEQYF
CDR3 DNA: TGTGCCAGCAGTTTAGCCCCACACTCCTACGAGCAGTACTTC

clone size: -
J gene: TRBJ2-1
V gene: TRBV4-1
D gene: -
CDR3 protein: CASSQGHVSSYNEQFF
CDR3 DNA: TGCGCCAGCAGCCAAGGGCACGTTTCTTCCTACAATGAGCAGTTCTTC

clone size: -
J gene: TRBJ1-6
V gene: TRBV27
D gene: TRBD1
CDR3 protein: CASSSRQGNNSPLHF
CDR3 DNA: TGTGCCAGCAGTTCTCGACAGGGGAATAATTCACCCCTCCACTTT

clone size: -
J gene: TRBJ1-2
V gene: TRBV7-2
D gene: -
CDR3 protein: CASSLAGSPYGYTF
CDR3 DNA: TGTGCCAGCAGCTTAGCGGGCAGCCCCTATGGCTACACCTTC

clone size: -
J gene: TRBJ1-5
V gene: TRBV19
D gene: -
CDR3 protein: CASSYLRRSNQPQHF
CDR3 DNA: TGTGCCAGTAGTTATCTCAGGCGCTCCAATCAGCCCCAGCATTTT

clone size: few
J gene: TRBJ2-2
V gene: TRBV19
D gene: TRBD1
CDR3 protein: CASRGADDRDQVGELFF
CDR3 DNA: TGTGCCAGTAGAGGGGCTGACGACAGGGACCAAGTCGGGGAGCTGTTTTTT

clone size: once
J gene: TRBJ2-2
V gene: TRBV7-2
D gene: TRBD1
CDR3 protein: CASSLVPQGVTGELFF
CDR3 DNA: TGTGCCAGCAGCTTAGTCCCGCAGGGGGTCACCGGGGAGCTGTTTTTT

clone size: -
J gene: TRBJ2-7
V gene: TRBV3-1/TRBV3-2
D gene: -
CDR3 protein: CASSAAVGSSYEQYF
CDR3 DNA: TGTGCCAGCAGCGCCGCGGTTGGAAGCTCCTACGAGCAGTACTTC

clone size: medium-sized
J gene: TRBJ2-7
V gene: TRBV6-2/TRBV6-3
D gene: -
CDR3 protein: CASSYSRQGPHEQYF
CDR3 DNA: TGTGCCAGCAGTTACTCGAGGCAGGGTCCCCACGAGCAGTACTTC

clone size: -
J gene: TRBJ1-1
V gene: TRBV18
D gene: -
CDR3 protein: CASSPVQGIRGSAEAFF
CDR3 DNA: TGTGCCAGCTCACCAGTTCAGGGAATCCGAGGAAGTGCTGAAGCTTTCTTT

clone size: -
J gene: TRBJ2-3
V gene: TRBV6-1
D gene: TRBD1
CDR3 protein: CASSEARGQGQYF
CDR3 DNA: TGTGCCAGCAGTGAAGCGAGGGGACAGGGCCAGTATTTT

clone size: -
J gene: TRBJ1-1
V gene: TRBV19
D gene: -
CDR3 protein: CASSPREAPNTEAFF
CDR3 DNA: TGTGCCAGTAGCCCCCGAGAGGCACCGAACACTGAAGCTTTCTTT

clone size: -
J gene: TRBJ1-6
V gene: TRBV14
D gene: -
CDR3 protein: CASSRGGVSPLHF
CDR3 DNA: TGTGCCAGCAGCCGAGGCGGGGTTTCACCCCTCCACTTT

clone size: -
J gene: TRBJ2-1
V gene: TRBV6-5
D gene: -
CDR3 protein: CVAASSYNEQFF
CDR3 DNA: TGTGTCGCTGCTAGTAGCTACAATGAGCAGTTCTTC

clone size: -
J gene: TRBJ1-4
V gene: TRBV7-2
D gene: -
CDR3 protein: CASSLEARPTNEKLFF
CDR3 DNA: TGTGCCAGCAGCTTAGAGGCCCGACCAACTAATGAAAAACTGTTTTTT

clone size: few
J gene: TRBJ2-7
V gene: TRBV5-1
D gene: -
CDR3 protein: CASSLAIFNEQYF
CDR3 DNA: TGCGCCAGCAGCTTGGCCATTTTTAACGAGCAGTACTTC

clone size: once
J gene: TRBJ1-2
V gene: TRBV30
D gene: -
CDR3 protein: CAWSLPRAQPNYGYTF
CDR3 DNA: TGTGCCTGGAGTCTCCCCCGGGCCCAACCTAACTATGGCTACACCTTC

clone size: few
J gene: TRBJ1-2
V gene: TRBV12-3/TRBV12-4
D gene: -
CDR3 protein: CASSKGNYGYTF
CDR3 DNA: TGTGCCAGCAGCAAGGGCAACTATGGCTACACCTTC

clone size: once
J gene: TRBJ2-7
V gene: TRBV7-2
D gene: TRBD2
CDR3 protein: CASSLVASGGVESEQYF
CDR3 DNA: TGTGCCAGCAGCTTAGTGGCTAGCGGGGGAGTGGAGAGCGAGCAGTACTTC

clone size: -
J gene: TRBJ2-5
V gene: TRBV12-3/TRBV12-4
D gene: -
CDR3 protein: CASTWGQQETQYF
CDR3 DNA: TGTGCCAGCACCTGGGGGCAGCAAGAGACCCAGTACTTC

clone size: -
J gene: TRBJ2-5
V gene: TRBV6-5
D gene: TRBD2
CDR3 protein: CASSRLAGGLETQYF
CDR3 DNA: TGTGCCAGCAGTCGACTAGCGGGGGGTCTAGAGACCCAGTACTTC

clone size: -
J gene: TRBJ1-5
V gene: TRBV19
D gene: -
CDR3 protein: CASSIDRISNQPQHF
CDR3 DNA: TGTGCCAGTAGTATCGATAGGATTAGCAATCAGCCCCAGCATTTT

clone size: -
J gene: TRBJ1-1
V gene: TRBV6-2/TRBV6-3
D gene: TRBD1
CDR3 protein: CASSPQGVEAFF
CDR3 DNA: TGTGCCAGCAGCCCACAGGGGGTGGAAGCTTTCTTT

clone size: -
J gene: TRBJ1-5
V gene: TRBV5-1
D gene: -
CDR3 protein: CASSLDGGVNQPQHF
CDR3 DNA: TGCGCCAGCAGCTTGGACGGAGGAGTTAATCAGCCCCAGCATTTT

clone size: -
J gene: TRBJ1-1
V gene: TRBV18
D gene: -
CDR3 protein: CASSPPRGRRNTEAFF
CDR3 DNA: TGTGCCAGCTCACCACCCCGCGGACGGCGGAACACTGAAGCTTTCTTT

clone size: once
J gene: TRBJ2-7
V gene: TRBV6-2/TRBV6-3
D gene: -
CDR3 protein: CASSYSGLTYEQYF
CDR3 DNA: TGTGCCAGCAGTTACTCCGGCCTAACCTACGAGCAGTACTTC

clone size: -
J gene: TRBJ2-3
V gene: TRBV9
D gene: -
CDR3 protein: CASSPAPGRDTDTQYF
CDR3 DNA: TGTGCCAGCAGCCCGGCCCCGGGCAGGGACACAGATACGCAGTATTTT

clone size: -
J gene: TRBJ2-3
V gene: TRBV5-4
D gene: -
CDR3 protein: CASSKPGVYTQYF
CDR3 DNA: TGTGCCAGCAGCAAGCCGGGGGTTTATACGCAGTATTTT

clone size: -
J gene: TRBJ2-1
V gene: TRBV25-1
D gene: -
CDR3 protein: CASSGALTDEQFF
CDR3 DNA: TGTGCCAGCAGTGGGGCGTTGACGGATGAGCAGTTCTTC

clone size: -
J gene: TRBJ2-7
V gene: TRBV4-1
D gene: TRBD1
CDR3 protein: CASSYTGTAAYEQYF
CDR3 DNA: TGCGCCAGCAGCTATACCGGGACAGCCGCCTACGAGCAGTACTTC

clone size: -
J gene: TRBJ2-1
V gene: TRBV6-5
D gene: -
CDR3 protein: CASSQVNEQFF
CDR3 DNA: TGTGCCAGCAGCCAGGTCAATGAGCAGTTCTTC

clone size: once
J gene: TRBJ1-3
V gene: TRBV9
D gene: -
CDR3 protein: CASSQLGGLAGNTIYF
CDR3 DNA: TGTGCCAGCAGCCAGTTGGGGGGCCTAGCTGGAAACACCATATATTTT

clone size: -
J gene: TRBJ1-5
V gene: TRBV6-6
D gene: -
CDR3 protein: CASRGVSNQPQHF
CDR3 DNA: TGTGCCAGCAGAGGGGTCAGCAATCAGCCCCAGCATTTT

clone size: -
J gene: TRBJ2-5
V gene: TRBV2
D gene: -
CDR3 protein: CASSEHRETQYF
CDR3 DNA: TGTGCCAGCAGTGAACACAGGGAGACCCAGTACTTC

clone size: -
J gene: TRBJ1-5
V gene: TRBV7-8
D gene: -
CDR3 protein: CASSLAQGGSNQPQHF
CDR3 DNA: TGTGCCAGCAGCTTAGCGCAAGGGGGTAGCAATCAGCCCCAGCATTTT

clone size: -
J gene: TRBJ2-7
V gene: TRBV5-5
D gene: -
CDR3 protein: CASSLAAGPSSYEQYF
CDR3 DNA: TGTGCCAGCAGCTTGGCCGCAGGTCCAAGCTCCTACGAGCAGTACTTC

clone size: few
J gene: TRBJ2-3
V gene: TRBV4-3
D gene: TRBD1
CDR3 protein: CASSQDIGQGLDTQYF
CDR3 DNA: TGCGCCAGCAGCCAAGACATTGGACAGGGCTTGGATACGCAGTATTTT

clone size: -
J gene: TRBJ2-5
V gene: TRBV5-5
D gene: -
CDR3 protein: CASSSTGRQETQYF
CDR3 DNA: TGTGCCAGCAGCTCTACAGGGAGGCAAGAGACCCAGTACTTC